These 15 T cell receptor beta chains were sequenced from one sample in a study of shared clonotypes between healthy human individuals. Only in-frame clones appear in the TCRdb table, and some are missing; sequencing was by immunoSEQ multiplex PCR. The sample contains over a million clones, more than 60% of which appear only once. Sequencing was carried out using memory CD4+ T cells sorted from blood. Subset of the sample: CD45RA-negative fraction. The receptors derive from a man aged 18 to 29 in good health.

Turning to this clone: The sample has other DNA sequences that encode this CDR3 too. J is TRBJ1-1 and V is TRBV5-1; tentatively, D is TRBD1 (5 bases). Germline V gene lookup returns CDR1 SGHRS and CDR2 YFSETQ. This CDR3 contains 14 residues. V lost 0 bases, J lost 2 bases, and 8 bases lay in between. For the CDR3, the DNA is TGCGCCAGCAGCTTGGGACAGTCTAACACTGAAGCTTTCTTT. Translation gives CASSLGQSNTEAFF.

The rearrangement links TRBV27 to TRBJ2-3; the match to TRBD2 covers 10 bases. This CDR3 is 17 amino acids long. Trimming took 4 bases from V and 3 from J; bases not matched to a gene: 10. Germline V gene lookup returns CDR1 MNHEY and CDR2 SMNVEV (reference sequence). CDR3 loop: CASSSPRGAGGTDTQYF. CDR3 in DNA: TGTGCCAGCAGTTCCCCTCGAGGAGCGGGGGGGACAGATACGCAGTATTTT.

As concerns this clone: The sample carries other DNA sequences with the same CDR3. The CDR3 bases are TGTGCCAGCAGCTTAGACAGGGGATATGGCTACACCTTC. Protein: CASSLDRGYGYTF. The genes are TRBV7-8 and TRBJ1-2; 7 nucleotides match TRBD1. V shed 1 base, J shed 5 bases, and the junction held 1 base outside the gene matches. Germline CDR1 and CDR2: SGHVS and FQNEAQ. The CDR3 has 13 amino acids.

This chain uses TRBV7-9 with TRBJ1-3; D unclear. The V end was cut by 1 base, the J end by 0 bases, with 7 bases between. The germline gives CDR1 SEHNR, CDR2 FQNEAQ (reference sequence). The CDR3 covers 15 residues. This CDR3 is CASSLGLHSGNTIYF. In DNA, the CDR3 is TGTGCCAGCAGCTTAGGCCTCCACTCTGGAAACACCATATATTTT. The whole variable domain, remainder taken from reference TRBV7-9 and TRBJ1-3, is DTGVSQNPRHKITKRGQNVTFRCDPISEHNRLYWYRQTLGQGPEFLTYFQNEAQLEKSRLLSDRFSAERPKGSFSTLEIQRTEQGDSAMYLCASSLGLHSGNTIYFGEGSWLTVV.

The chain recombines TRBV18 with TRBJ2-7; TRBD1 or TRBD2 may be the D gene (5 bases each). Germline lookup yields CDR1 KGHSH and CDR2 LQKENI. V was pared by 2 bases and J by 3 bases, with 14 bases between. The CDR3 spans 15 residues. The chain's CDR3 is CASSPEGSRVYEQYF. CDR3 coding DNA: TGTGCCAGCTCACCAGAGGGGTCTCGAGTCTACGAGCAGTACTTC.

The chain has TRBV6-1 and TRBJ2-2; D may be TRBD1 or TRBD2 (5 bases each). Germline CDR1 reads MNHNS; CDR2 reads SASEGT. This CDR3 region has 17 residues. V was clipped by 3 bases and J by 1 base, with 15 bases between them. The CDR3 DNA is TGTGCCAGCAGTGACCCTTTGGGACGCAAGAACACCGGGGAGCTGTTTTTT. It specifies CASSDPLGRKNTGELFF.

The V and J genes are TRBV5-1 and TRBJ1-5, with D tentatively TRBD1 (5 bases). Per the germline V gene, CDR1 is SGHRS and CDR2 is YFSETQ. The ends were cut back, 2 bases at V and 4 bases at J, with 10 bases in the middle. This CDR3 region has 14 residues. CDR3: CASSFDGQNQPQHF. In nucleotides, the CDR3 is TGCGCCAGCAGCTTCGATGGACAAAATCAGCCCCAGCATTTT.

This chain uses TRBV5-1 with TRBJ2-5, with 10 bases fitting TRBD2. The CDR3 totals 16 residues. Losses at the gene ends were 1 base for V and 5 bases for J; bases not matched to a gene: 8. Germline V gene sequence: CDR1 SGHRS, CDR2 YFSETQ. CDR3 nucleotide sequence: TGCGCCAGCAGCTTGCAGGCTAGCGGGAGCTTTGAGACCCAGTACTTC. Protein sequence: CASSLQASGSFETQYF.

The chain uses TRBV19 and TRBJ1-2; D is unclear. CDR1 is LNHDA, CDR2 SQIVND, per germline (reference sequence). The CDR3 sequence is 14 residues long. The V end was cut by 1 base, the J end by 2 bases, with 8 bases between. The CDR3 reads CASSIASGNYGYTF. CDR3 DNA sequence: TGTGCCAGTAGTATAGCTTCGGGCAACTATGGCTACACCTTC.

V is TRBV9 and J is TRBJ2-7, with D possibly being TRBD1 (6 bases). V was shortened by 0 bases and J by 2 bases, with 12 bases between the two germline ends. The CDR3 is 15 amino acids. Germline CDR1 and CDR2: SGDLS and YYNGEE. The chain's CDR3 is CASSVGPGAAYEQYF. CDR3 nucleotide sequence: TGTGCCAGCAGCGTAGGCCCAGGGGCAGCCTACGAGCAGTACTTC.

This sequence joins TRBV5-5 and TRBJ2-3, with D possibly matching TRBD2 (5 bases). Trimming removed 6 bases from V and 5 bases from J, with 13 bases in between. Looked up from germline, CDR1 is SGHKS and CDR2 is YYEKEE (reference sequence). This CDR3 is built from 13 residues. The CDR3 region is CASTSPGVDTQYF. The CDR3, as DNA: TGTGCCAGCACCTCGCCCGGGGTAGATACGCAGTATTTT.

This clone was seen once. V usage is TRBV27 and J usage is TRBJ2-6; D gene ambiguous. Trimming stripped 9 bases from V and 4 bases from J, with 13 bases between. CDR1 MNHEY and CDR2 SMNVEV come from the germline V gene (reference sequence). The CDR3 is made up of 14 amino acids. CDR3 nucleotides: TGTGCCAGTGGGCCATTCGGGGGGGCCAACGTCCTGACTTTC. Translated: CASGPFGGANVLTF.

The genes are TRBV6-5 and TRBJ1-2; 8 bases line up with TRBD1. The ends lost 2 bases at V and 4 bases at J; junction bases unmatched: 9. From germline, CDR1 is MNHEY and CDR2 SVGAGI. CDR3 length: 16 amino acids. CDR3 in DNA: TGTGCCAGCAGTTACCTAGGACAGGGTGAAGGCTATGGCTACACCTTC. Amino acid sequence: CASSYLGQGEGYGYTF.

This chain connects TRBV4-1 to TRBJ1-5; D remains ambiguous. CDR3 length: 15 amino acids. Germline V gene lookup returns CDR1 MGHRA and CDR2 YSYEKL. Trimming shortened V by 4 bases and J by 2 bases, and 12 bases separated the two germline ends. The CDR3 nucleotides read TGCGCCAGCAGCCGATTGGACGGTGGCAATCAGCCCCAGCATTTT. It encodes CASSRLDGGNQPQHF.

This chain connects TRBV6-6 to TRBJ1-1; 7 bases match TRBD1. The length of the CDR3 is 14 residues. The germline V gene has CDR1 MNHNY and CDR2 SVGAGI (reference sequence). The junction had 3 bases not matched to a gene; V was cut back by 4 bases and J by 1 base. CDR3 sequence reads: CASSSEGANTEAFF. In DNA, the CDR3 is TGTGCCAGCAGTTCCGAGGGGGCGAACACTGAAGCTTTCTTT.